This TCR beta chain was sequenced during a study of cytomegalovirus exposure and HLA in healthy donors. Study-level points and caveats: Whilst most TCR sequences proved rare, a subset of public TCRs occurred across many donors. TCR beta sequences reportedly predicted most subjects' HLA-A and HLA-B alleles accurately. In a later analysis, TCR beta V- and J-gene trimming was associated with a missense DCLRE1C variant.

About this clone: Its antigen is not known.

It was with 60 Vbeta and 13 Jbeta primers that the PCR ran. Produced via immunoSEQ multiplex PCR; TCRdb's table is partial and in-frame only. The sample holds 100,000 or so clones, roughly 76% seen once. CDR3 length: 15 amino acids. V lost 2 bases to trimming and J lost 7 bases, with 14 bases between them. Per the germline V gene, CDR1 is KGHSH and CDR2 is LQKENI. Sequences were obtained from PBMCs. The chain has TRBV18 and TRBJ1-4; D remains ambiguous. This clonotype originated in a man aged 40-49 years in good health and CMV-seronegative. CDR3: CASSPREGVGEKLFF. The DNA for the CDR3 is TGTGCCAGCTCACCAAGGGAGGGTGTCGGTGAAAAACTGTTTTTT.